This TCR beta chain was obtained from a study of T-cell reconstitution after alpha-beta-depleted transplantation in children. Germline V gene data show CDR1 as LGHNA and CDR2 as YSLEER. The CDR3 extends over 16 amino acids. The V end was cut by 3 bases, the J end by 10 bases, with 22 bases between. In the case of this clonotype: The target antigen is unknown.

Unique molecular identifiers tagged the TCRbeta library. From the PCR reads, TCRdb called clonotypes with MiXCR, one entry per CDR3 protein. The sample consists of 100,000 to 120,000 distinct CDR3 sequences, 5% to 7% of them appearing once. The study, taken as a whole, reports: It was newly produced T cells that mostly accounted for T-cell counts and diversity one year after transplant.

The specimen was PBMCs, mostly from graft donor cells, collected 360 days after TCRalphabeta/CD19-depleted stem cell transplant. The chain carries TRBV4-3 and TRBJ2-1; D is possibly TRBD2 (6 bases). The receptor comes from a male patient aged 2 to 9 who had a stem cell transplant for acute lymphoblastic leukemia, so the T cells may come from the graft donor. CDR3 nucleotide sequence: TGCGCCAGCAGCCACATAGGCGGGGTCAGTCACGGCGAGCAGTTCTTC. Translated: CASSHIGGVSHGEQFF.